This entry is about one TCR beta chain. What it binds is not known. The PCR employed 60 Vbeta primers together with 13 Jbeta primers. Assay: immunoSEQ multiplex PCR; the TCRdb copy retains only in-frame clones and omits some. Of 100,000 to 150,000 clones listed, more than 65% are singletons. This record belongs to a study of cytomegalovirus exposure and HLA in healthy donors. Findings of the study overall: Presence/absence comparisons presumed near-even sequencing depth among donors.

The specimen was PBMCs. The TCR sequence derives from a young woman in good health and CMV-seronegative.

The CDR3 DNA is TGTGCCTGGAGAATTGGACAGGCCGCAGGTGAAAAACTGTTTTTT. This gives the protein CAWRIGQAAGEKLFF. The genes are TRBV30 and TRBJ1-4, with 7 positions matching TRBD1. CDR1 is GTSNPN and CDR2 is SVGIG in the germline V gene (reference sequence). The CDR3 loop spans 15 amino acids. Trimming took 3 bases from V and 7 from J; bases not matched to a gene: 11.